The next 14 T cell receptor beta chains were all read from a single sample in a study of CD8+CD57+ T cells in acquired aplastic anemia. Genomic DNA constituted the template upon which TCR beta VDJ and CDR3 profiling was performed. TCRdb independently ran MiXCR on the reads; one entry per CDR3 protein. The sample records roughly 250,000 distinct CDR3 sequences, 45% to 50% being singletons. Patients included in sequencing had previously demonstrated CD8+CD57+ cell expansion by flow cytometry. Sequencing used sorted CD4+, CD8+, or CD8+CD57+ T cells (not recorded which) from PBMCs. These receptors all stem from a human donor with aplastic anemia.

The sample holds many counts of this clonotype. J is TRBJ1-4 and V is TRBV4-1; possibly TRBD1 for D (5 bases). The CDR3 contains 16 residues. The germline gives CDR1 MGHRA, CDR2 YSYEKL. The V and J ends lost 0 bases and 4 bases respectively, with 12 bases between them. CDR3 bases: TGCGCCAGCAGCCAAGAACAGGTTAGAGGTAATGAAAAACTGTTTTTT. Its protein is CASSQEQVRGNEKLFF.

This clonotype was recorded at least ten times. The genes are TRBV5-1 and TRBJ2-1, with D possibly being TRBD1 (6 bases). Trimming cost V 0 bases and J 2 bases, with 12 bases left between them. The V gene's germline CDR1 is SGHRS and CDR2 YFSETQ. The CDR3 runs 16 residues. The CDR3 DNA sequence: TGCGCCAGCAGCTTGGTACCCAGGGGTACCTACAATGAGCAGTTCTTC. Residues: CASSLVPRGTYNEQFF.

This clonotype appeared many times. The chain employs TRBV11-1 and TRBJ1-1; 7 bases fit TRBD1. Germline V gene lookup returns CDR1 SGHAT and CDR2 FQDESV (reference sequence). CDR3 length: 12 residues. J lost 8 bases, V lost 4 bases, and 4 bases had no gene match. The CDR3, as DNA: TGTGCCAGCAGCTGGACAGGCCCCGAAGCTTTCTTT. It yields the protein CASSWTGPEAFF. The full variable domain, rest sourced from reference TRBV11-1 and TRBJ1-1, is EAEVAQSPRYKITEKSQAVAFWCDPISGHATLYWYRQILGQGPELLVQFQDESVVDDSQLPKDRFSAERLKGVDSTLKIQPAELGDSAMYLCASSWTGPEAFFGQGTRLTVV.

The V gene is TRBV12-3 or TRBV12-4, the J gene TRBJ1-6, with TRBD1 matching over 8 bases. CDR3 length: 15 amino acids. The J segment lost 14 bases and the V segment lost 5 bases, leaving 14 bases of the junction unmatched. CDR3 residues: CASSPTGTGHGTLHF. The CDR3 DNA is TGTGCCAGCAGTCCTACCGGGACAGGACACGGAACCCTCCACTTT.

In its sample, this clonotype was seen a few times. The genes are TRBV18 and TRBJ2-3; a weak D match, TRBD2 (5 bases). V was clipped by 3 bases and J by 0 bases, with 7 bases between them. This CDR3 has 14 residues. Germline V gives CDR1 KGHSH, CDR2 LQKENI. The CDR3, as DNA: TGTGCCAGCTCACCGCCGGGAAGCACAGATACGCAGTATTTT. This encodes CASSPPGSTDTQYF.

This clonotype was seen many times. The chain employs TRBV19 and TRBJ1-3; tentative D call: TRBD1 (5 bases). The germline V and J ends were trimmed by 5 bases and 0 bases, with 8 bases remaining between them. This CDR3 contains 14 residues. Germline CDR1 is LNHDA and CDR2 is SQIVND (reference sequence). The DNA for the CDR3 is TGTGCCAGTAGTCCGGGGGACTCTGGAAACACCATATATTTT. Translation: CASSPGDSGNTIYF.

The sample holds many counts of this clonotype. This chain connects TRBV7-6 to TRBJ2-5, with D tentatively TRBD2 (5 bases). Germline loops: CDR1 SGHVS, CDR2 FNYEAQ. This CDR3 is 16 amino acids long. The V end lost 5 bases, the J end lost 1 base, and 17 bases lay between the germline ends. This chain's CDR3 is CASSLITEESQETQYF. Written as DNA, the CDR3 is TGTGCCAGCAGCCTCATAACGGAGGAATCCCAAGAGACCCAGTACTTC.

Concerning this clonotype: Possible read error: a much larger clone is one base away. V usage is TRBV5-1 and J usage is TRBJ2-3, with 7 bases lining up with TRBD1. CDR1 and CDR2 from the germline V gene are SGHRS and YFSETQ. The CDR3 consists of 15 residues. CDR3 sequence (DNA): TGTGCCAGCAGCCGTGACTACAGGGGAAAAGATACGCAGTATTTT. It specifies CASSRDYRGKDTQYF.

The V call is TRBV12-3 or TRBV12-4, the J call TRBJ1-1; 8 bases are a match to TRBD1. This CDR3 comprises 16 residues. V lost 3 bases, J lost 5 bases, and 11 bases stayed unmatched. CDR3 in amino acids: CASSFLFQGATTEAFF. The CDR3 nucleotides read TGTGCCAGCAGTTTTTTGTTTCAGGGGGCGACAACTGAAGCTTTCTTT.

This chain connects TRBV19 to TRBJ1-1; no clear D gene. This CDR3 comprises 13 residues. Germline loops: CDR1 LNHDA, CDR2 SQIVND (reference sequence). Trimming left V 4 bases short and J 0 bases short, with 6 bases between. Written as DNA, the CDR3 is TGTGCCAGTAGTACGACGTTGAACACTGAAGCTTTCTTT. Translated, it gives CASSTTLNTEAFF.

This clonotype was counted ten times or more. The chain joins TRBV20-1 to TRBJ2-7; 7 positions match TRBD2. With V trimmed by 1 base and J by 5 bases, 11 bases remained unmatched. The CDR3 contains 15 residues. CDR1 is DFQATT and CDR2 is SNEGSKA in the germline V gene (reference sequence). CDR3 amino acids: CSARVFAGVIHEQYF. The CDR3 nucleotides read TGCAGTGCTAGAGTGTTCGCGGGAGTTATTCACGAGCAGTACTTC.

This clonotype was observed at least ten times. This chain connects TRBV9 to TRBJ2-3, with 12 bases identical to TRBD2. V lost 3 bases, J lost 5 bases, and 4 bases stayed unmatched. The germline gives CDR1 SGDLS, CDR2 YYNGEE. CDR3 length equals 15 residues. In DNA form, the CDR3 reads TGTGCCAGCAGCGAGGGGGGACTAGCGGGAGATACGCAGTATTTT. Protein product: CASSEGGLAGDTQYF.

Worth noting for this clonotype: At one end the junction does not follow the germline gene, possibly because of a read error. In nucleotides, the CDR3 is TGTGCCAGCAGTTTATCTAGCGGGTTAGCAGAGGCCCAGTACTTC. Translated, it gives CASSLSSGLAEAQYF. The chain couples TRBV27 to TRBJ2-5; 7 bases map to TRBD2. From germline, CDR1 is MNHEY and CDR2 SMNVEV (reference sequence). CDR3 length: 15 residues.

This clonotype was counted ten times or more. This rearrangement joins TRBV12-3 or TRBV12-4 to TRBJ2-7, with D possibly being TRBD1 (6 bases). The ends were cut back, 4 bases at V and 5 bases at J, with 15 bases in the middle. CDR3 size: 14 residues. The CDR3 reads CASSSQQGRDEQYF. The DNA for the CDR3 is TGTGCCAGCAGTTCGCAACAGGGAAGGGACGAGCAGTACTTC.